The 4 T cell receptor beta chains reported below all come from one sample, sequenced in a study of shared clonotypes between healthy human individuals. The table came from immunoSEQ multiplex PCR; TCRdb's copy has only in-frame clones and leaves some out. The sample contains about 480,000 clones, 79% of which appear only once. Sequencing input: PBMCs. Receptor source: a woman aged 35 to 49 in good health. Some clones in this sample may be carry-over from other donors' samples.

This chain uses TRBV5-1 with TRBJ2-1; TRBD2 is a possible D gene (6 bases). Germline loops: CDR1 SGHRS, CDR2 YFSETQ. This CDR3 is built from 14 residues. V lost 2 bases and J 7 bases, leaving 13 bases between the germline ends. CDR3 sequence (DNA): TGCGCCAGCAGCTTTAGCGGCGTGGGGAATGAGCAGTTCTTC. Protein product: CASSFSGVGNEQFF.

This chain joins TRBV6-4 and TRBJ2-3, with TRBD2 matching over 14 bases. CDR3 length: 15 amino acids. Trimming at V came to 6 bases and at J to 6 bases, leaving 5 bases not matched to a gene. CDR1 MRHNA and CDR2 SNTAGT come from the germline V gene. CDR3 loop: CASSVGTSGSDTQYF. Written as DNA, the CDR3 is TGTGCCAGCAGCGTAGGGACTAGCGGGAGCGATACGCAGTATTTT.

This chain connects TRBV19 to TRBJ1-4; D call uncertain. The CDR3 sequence is 12 residues long. V was cut by 6 bases and J by 7 bases, with 9 bases left in between. Germline V gives CDR1 LNHDA, CDR2 SQIVND (reference sequence). In nucleotides, the CDR3 is TGTGCCAGTAGGCGGGAGTTTGAAAAACTGTTTTTT. Amino acid sequence: CASRREFEKLFF.

The chain couples TRBV18 to TRBJ2-5; D perhaps matches TRBD1 (6 bases). V was shortened by 3 bases and J by 1 base, with 9 bases between the two germline ends. This CDR3 comprises 14 residues. The V gene's germline CDR1 is KGHSH and CDR2 LQKENI. The CDR3 region is CASSPMTGQETQYF. The CDR3, as DNA: TGTGCCAGCTCACCGATGACAGGCCAAGAGACCCAGTACTTC.